Each of the 20 T cell receptor beta chains below was sequenced from the same sample in a study of OX40 agonist ivuxolimab in advanced cancers. Data came from immunoSEQ multiplex PCR; TCRdb stores just in-frame clones and leaves some out. The sample has fewer than 25,000 clones, around four fifths seen once. Material: CD4+ or CD8+ T cells sorted from blood, obtained in a trial of the OX40 agonist ivuxolimab. The receptor source for this set is an adult with an advanced solid tumor such as melanoma, head and neck, liver or kidney cancer.

This clone appeared a single time. The rearrangement joins TRBV7-6 to TRBJ1-3, with D uncertain. Germline V lookup: CDR1 SGHVS, CDR2 FNYEAQ. Between the trimmed V and J ends, which lost 2 bases and 4 bases, there was a span of 12 bases. This CDR3 spans 15 amino acids. The CDR3 protein is CASSLPGGPGNTIYF. The CDR3 region has the DNA TGTGCCAGCAGCTTACCGGGAGGGCCAGGAAACACCATATATTTT.

The chain couples TRBV28 to TRBJ1-1; 7 bases agree with TRBD1. The junction had 3 bases not matched to a gene; V was cut back by 3 bases and J by 5 bases. This CDR3 region has 13 residues. From germline, CDR1 is MDHEN and CDR2 SYDVKM. CDR3: CASSFRGRTEAFF. The CDR3 coding sequence is TGTGCCAGCAGTTTCAGGGGGAGGACTGAAGCTTTCTTT.

The V call is TRBV18, the J call TRBJ1-5; 9 bases match TRBD1. CDR3 size: 16 residues. CDR1 and CDR2 from the germline V gene are KGHSH and LQKENI. V was clipped by 6 bases and J by 5 bases; unmatched bases: 11. The CDR3 protein is CASSPIDRGSDQPQHF. The CDR3 coding sequence is TGTGCCAGCTCCCCCATAGACAGGGGGTCAGATCAGCCCCAGCATTTT.

The V and J genes are TRBV5-5 and TRBJ1-2; D remains ambiguous. Between the trimmed V and J ends, which lost 2 bases and 0 bases, there was a span of 5 bases. The CDR3 is 13 amino acids. Looked up from germline, CDR1 is SGHKS and CDR2 is YYEKEE (reference sequence). CDR3 in DNA: TGTGCCAGCAGCTTAAATACTAACTATGGCTACACCTTC. Its protein product is CASSLNTNYGYTF.

The V and J genes are TRBV6-1 and TRBJ2-7; TRBD1 agrees at 7 bases. Trimming cost V 2 bases and J 3 bases; bases outside gene matches: 7. In germline, CDR1 is MNHNS, CDR2 SASEGT. The CDR3 covers 15 residues. CDR3 protein: CASSESGDSSYEQYF. The DNA of the CDR3 is TGTGCCAGCAGTGAAAGTGGGGACAGTAGCTACGAGCAGTACTTC.

The chain links TRBV6-6 to TRBJ2-1; D ambiguous. Germline CDR1 and CDR2: MNHNY and SVGAGI (reference sequence). There are 13 residues in the CDR3. Deletions cut 5 bases from V and 4 bases from J, with 9 bases between. The CDR3 nucleotides read TGTGCCAGCAGTACCTCCGAGTACAATGAGCAGTTCTTC. Its protein product is CASSTSEYNEQFF.

This clone showed up just a few times. The chain is built from TRBV7-6 and TRBJ1-1; D ambiguous. V was cut by 1 base and J by 0 bases, with 9 bases left in between. Germline V lookup: CDR1 SGHVS, CDR2 FNYEAQ. This CDR3 is built from 15 residues. The DNA for the CDR3 is TGTGCCAGCAGCTTAGAAACGGATATGAACACTGAAGCTTTCTTT. Amino acids: CASSLETDMNTEAFF.

This clone was seen a few times. The CDR3: CASSYLYTQAQETQYF. The DNA of the CDR3 is TGTGCCAGCAGCTACTTATACACCCAGGCGCAAGAGACCCAGTACTTC. This chain joins TRBV11-2 and TRBJ2-5; the D is unclear. CDR3 length: 16 amino acids. The V end was cut by 4 bases, the J end by 2 bases, with 17 bases between. Germline assignment: CDR1 SGHAT and CDR2 FQNNGV.

V usage is TRBV10-3 and J usage is TRBJ1-5; D remains ambiguous. Germline CDR1 reads ENHRY; CDR2 reads SYGVKD. This CDR3 region has 14 residues. V lost 3 bases, J lost 4 bases, and 10 bases lay in between. The CDR3 nucleotides are TGTGCCATCAGTGAACTTGACTCAAATCAGCCCCAGCATTTT. This gives the protein CAISELDSNQPQHF.

The rearrangement joins TRBV28 to TRBJ2-3; TRBD1 aligns across 7 bases. Germline V gene data show CDR1 as MDHEN and CDR2 as SYDVKM. Losses at the gene ends were 4 bases for V and 4 bases for J; bases not matched to a gene: 8. The CDR3 runs to 15 residues. CDR3 sequence: CASSSTGYKADTQYF. The CDR3 coding sequence is TGTGCCAGCAGTTCGACAGGGTATAAGGCAGATACGCAGTATTTT.

The gene calls are TRBV5-1 and TRBJ1-4; D call uncertain. V was shortened by 0 bases and J by 8 bases, with 14 bases between the two germline ends. There are 15 residues in the CDR3. Germline loops: CDR1 SGHRS, CDR2 YFSETQ. CDR3 sequence reads: CASSLETPNFEKLFF. The CDR3, as DNA: TGCGCCAGCAGCTTGGAGACTCCGAACTTCGAAAAACTGTTTTTT.

The chain has TRBV11-2 and TRBJ2-7; the D is unclear. V shed 1 base and J shed 5 bases, with 6 bases lying between them. Germline-derived CDR1 and CDR2 are SGHAT and FQNNGV. The CDR3 contains 12 residues. CDR3 sequence: CASSLVGNEQYF. CDR3 DNA: TGTGCCAGCAGCTTAGTTGGGAACGAGCAGTACTTC.

This rearrangement joins TRBV19 to TRBJ1-5; 10 nucleotides match TRBD1. The CDR3 has 14 residues. Germline V CDR1 and CDR2: LNHDA, SQIVND (reference sequence). V shed 4 bases and J 7 bases; nucleotides not matched to a gene: 4. The CDR3 coding sequence is TGTGCCAGTAGTACTGGGACAGGGGAACAGCCCCAGCATTTT. Protein: CASSTGTGEQPQHF. The variable domain in full, with the rest retrieved from reference TRBV19 and TRBJ1-5, is DGGITQSPKYLFRKEGQNVTLSCEQNLNHDAMYWYRQDPGQGLRLIYYSQIVNDFQKGDIAEGYSVSREKKESFPLTVTSAQKNPTAFYLCASSTGTGEQPQHFGDGTRLSIL.

The rearrangement joins TRBV6-6 to TRBJ1-2; D gene uncertain. Trimming shortened V by 7 bases and J by 5 bases, and 14 bases separated the two germline ends. Germline values: CDR1 MNHNY, CDR2 SVGAGI (reference sequence). The CDR3 has 13 residues. CDR3 sequence: CASTAQLHYGYTF. The CDR3 nucleotides are TGTGCCAGCACCGCACAGCTACATTATGGCTACACCTTC.

The chain combines TRBV5-8 with TRBJ2-7; 9 bases match TRBD1. Germline CDR1 reads SGHTS; CDR2 reads YDEGEE. Trimming cost V 2 bases and J 3 bases; bases outside gene matches: 6. This CDR3 contains 15 residues. The CDR3 here is CASSFLGTGSYEQYF. As DNA, the CDR3 is TGTGCCAGCAGCTTTCTAGGGACAGGGAGCTACGAGCAGTACTTC.

This chain joins TRBV27 and TRBJ1-5, with TRBD1 as a possible D gene (6 bases). CDR1 is MNHEY and CDR2 is SMNVEV in the germline V gene (reference sequence). The CDR3 loop spans 14 amino acids. V was clipped by 3 bases and J by 5 bases, with 11 bases between them. CDR3 in amino acids: CASSFAGVDQPQHF. As DNA, the CDR3 is TGTGCCAGCAGTTTCGCAGGGGTTGATCAGCCCCAGCATTTT.

The chain combines TRBV19 with TRBJ2-7; no firm D call. This CDR3 spans 15 amino acids. Trimming removed 2 bases from V and 4 bases from J, with 15 bases in between. Germline CDR1 and CDR2: LNHDA and SQIVND (reference sequence). The CDR3 DNA follows: TGTGCCAGTAGTATATACGGCACCAGTGTATACGAGCAGTACTTC. Residues: CASSIYGTSVYEQYF.

The chain links TRBV5-4 to TRBJ2-7, with 8 bases aligning to TRBD1. Germline assignment: CDR1 SGHNT and CDR2 YYREEE (reference sequence). CDR3 length equals 14 residues. The V and J ends lost 4 bases and 2 bases, in that order; junction bases with no gene match: 5. The CDR3, as DNA: TGTGCCAGCAGCCATGGGACAGGAGCCTACGAGCAGTACTTC. Its translation: CASSHGTGAYEQYF.

The chain uses TRBV9 and TRBJ2-6; TRBD2 agrees at 7 bases. Trimming took 0 bases from V and 2 from J; bases not matched to a gene: 2. Germline V gene lookup returns CDR1 SGDLS and CDR2 YYNGEE. CDR3 length: 16 amino acids. CDR3 bases: TGTGCCAGCAGCGTAGGGGGAGGGGCTGGGGCCAACGTCCTGACTTTC. It translates to CASSVGGGAGANVLTF.

The rearrangement links TRBV30 to TRBJ1-4; D is uncertain. With 2 bases removed from V and 5 bases from J, the gap between germline ends came to 9 bases. Per the germline V gene, CDR1 is GTSNPN and CDR2 is SVGIG (reference sequence). The CDR3 length is 13 residues. The CDR3 sequence: CAWSYSSNEKLFF. CDR3 nucleotides: TGTGCCTGGAGTTACAGCTCAAATGAAAAACTGTTTTTT.